This T cell receptor beta chain was sequenced during a study of cytomegalovirus exposure and HLA in healthy donors. Study-level findings and limits: A later look showed TCR association rates differing by HLA locus, highest for DRB1 and lowest for HLA-C. Many donors carried some public TCRs, although rarity characterized most TCR sequences. HLA alleles showed associations with 16,951 TCR beta sequences in a later analysis, at a 0.05 false discovery rate.

For this clone: Its target is not known.

Amplification used 60 Vbeta primers and 13 Jbeta primers. The protocol was immunoSEQ multiplex PCR, while the TCRdb copy is restricted to in-frame clones and leaves out a portion. The sample contains some 65,000 clones, just over 65% of which appear only once. This receptor was obtained from a woman aged 30 to 39 in good health and CMV-seronegative. The sample taken for sequencing was PBMCs.

DNA of the CDR3: TGTGCCAGCAGCGCTAGCGGGGGGATCCAAGAGACCCAGTACTTC. Its translation is CASSASGGIQETQYF. The gene calls are TRBV9 and TRBJ2-5; 11 bases are shared with TRBD2. The trim removed 3 bases at V and 1 base at J, leaving 2 bases unmatched. Germline V gene lookup returns CDR1 SGDLS and CDR2 YYNGEE. The CDR3 is made up of 15 amino acids.